The 26 T cell receptor beta chains below come from one sample, sequenced in a study of CD8 T cells in ankylosing spondylitis. TCRdb re-analysed the 5' RACE reads in MiXCR, keeping a single row per CDR3 protein. The sample consists of approximately 400,000 distinct CDR3 sequences, roughly 26% of them appearing once. Study observations and caveats: There was a TCR beta motif, made of fewer than 10 highly homologous variants, that appeared characteristic of ankylosing spondylitis blood.

These receptors are not linked to any known antigen. Sequencing was performed on blood, either unsorted or a sorted T cell fraction (not recorded which). Receptors originate from a male donor with ankylosing spondylitis.

V gene TRBV20-1 combines with J gene TRBJ2-3; no reliable D call. This CDR3 comprises 15 residues. Germline loops: CDR1 DFQATT, CDR2 SNEGSKA (reference sequence). Deletions cut 5 bases from V and 2 bases from J, with 17 bases between. The CDR3 DNA is TGCAGTGCTGCCCCCCAGAGTGAAGACACAGATACGCAGTATTTT. Protein product: CSAAPQSEDTDTQYF.

The chain carries TRBV5-6 and TRBJ1-2, with a tentative D call TRBD1 (5 bases). The CDR3 totals 13 residues. Germline V gene sequence: CDR1 SGHDT, CDR2 YYEEEE. Trimming took off 4 bases at V and 5 bases at J, with 12 bases between the two ends. In nucleotides, the CDR3 is TGTGCCAGCAGCCACAGGAGACTTTATGGCTACACCTTC. Its translation: CASSHRRLYGYTF.

V gene TRBV7-9 combines with J gene TRBJ2-2; the D gene could be TRBD1 or TRBD2 (5 bases each). V was trimmed by 6 bases and J by 2 bases, leaving 13 bases between them. The CDR3 consists of 15 residues. Looked up from germline, CDR1 is SEHNR and CDR2 is FQNEAQ (reference sequence). This CDR3 reads CASRPGTGNTGELFF. The CDR3 DNA is TGTGCCAGCAGACCCGGGACCGGTAACACCGGGGAGCTGTTTTTT.

This clonotype showed up many times. The genes are TRBV7-9 and TRBJ2-7; D is uncertain. V lost 2 bases and J 6 bases, leaving 8 bases between the germline ends. CDR3 length equals 12 residues. From germline, CDR1 is SEHNR and CDR2 FQNEAQ (reference sequence). The CDR3 DNA follows: TGTGCCAGCAGCTTAACTACGGGCGAGCAGTACTTC. Translated: CASSLTTGEQYF. Combining the CDR3 with reference TRBV7-9 and TRBJ2-7 gives the whole variable domain DTGVSQNPRHKITKRGQNVTFRCDPISEHNRLYWYRQTLGQGPEFLTYFQNEAQLEKSRLLSDRFSAERPKGSFSTLEIQRTEQGDSAMYLCASSLTTGEQYFGPGTRLTVT.

The V gene is TRBV19, the J gene TRBJ2-1, with D perhaps TRBD2 (6 bases). The CDR3 extends over 14 amino acids. Trimming shortened V by 5 bases and J by 6 bases, and 14 bases separated the two germline ends. The V gene's germline CDR1 is LNHDA and CDR2 SQIVND (reference sequence). CDR3 sequence reads: CASSWSSEGNEQFF. In DNA form, the CDR3 reads TGTGCCAGTAGTTGGTCTAGCGAGGGCAATGAGCAGTTCTTC.

Only a few counts were recorded for this clonotype. V and J are TRBV20-1 and TRBJ2-7; 13 nucleotides line up with TRBD2. This CDR3 has 14 amino acids. Germline CDR1 and CDR2: DFQATT and SNEGSKA (reference sequence). V shed 6 bases and J 3 bases; nucleotides not matched to a gene: 5. The CDR3 spells CSARLAGGLYEQYF. CDR3 DNA sequence: TGCAGTGCAAGACTAGCGGGAGGCCTCTACGAGCAGTACTTC.

The gene calls are TRBV5-1 and TRBJ2-1; D is unresolved. The germline V gene has CDR1 SGHRS and CDR2 YFSETQ. This CDR3 is 15 amino acids long. The ends were cut back, 0 bases at V and 2 bases at J, with 9 bases in the middle. The CDR3: CASSLAGDAYNEQFF. The CDR3 DNA follows: TGCGCCAGCAGCTTGGCCGGCGATGCCTACAATGAGCAGTTCTTC. The entire variable domain, with the rest obtained from reference TRBV5-1 and TRBJ2-1, is as follows: KAGVTQTPRYLIKTRGQQVTLSCSPISGHRSVSWYQQTPGQGLQFLFEYFSETQRNKGNFPGRFSGRQFSNSRSEMNVSTLELGDSALYLCASSLAGDAYNEQFFGPGTRLTVL.

This clonotype was counted a few times. The J gene is TRBJ2-5, the V gene TRBV7-8; D is perhaps TRBD2 (6 bases). This CDR3 is 17 amino acids long. Trimming removed 5 bases at V and 0 bases at J, with 19 bases between. The germline gives CDR1 SGHVS, CDR2 FQNEAQ. The CDR3 sequence: CASSPPSARGYQETQYF. DNA of the CDR3: TGTGCCAGCAGCCCCCCCTCGGCACGGGGGTACCAAGAGACCCAGTACTTC.

The chain has TRBV30 and TRBJ2-3; no reliable D call. The germline gives CDR1 GTSNPN, CDR2 SVGIG (reference sequence). This CDR3 is 11 amino acids long. Trimming took off 2 bases at V and 15 bases at J, with 15 bases between the two ends. The CDR3 region has the DNA TGTGCCTGGAGTTCATTGGGATTACCCTATTTT. The encoded protein is CAWSSLGLPYF.

This clonotype has more than one count but fewer than ten. The gene calls are TRBV7-9 and TRBJ1-2; D is undetermined. Trimming stripped 5 bases from V and 3 bases from J, with 10 bases between. Looked up from germline, CDR1 is SEHNR and CDR2 is FQNEAQ (reference sequence). The CDR3 is 13 residues long. CDR3 residues: CASSPVRHYGYTF. CDR3 bases: TGTGCCAGCAGCCCGGTTCGGCACTATGGCTACACCTTC.

V and J are TRBV20-1 and TRBJ1-2; D perhaps matches TRBD1 (5 bases). The V gene's germline CDR1 is DFQATT and CDR2 SNEGSKA (reference sequence). V shed 3 bases and J shed 0 bases, with 17 bases lying between them. The CDR3 is made up of 16 amino acids. CDR3 sequence: CSARTWAGRANYGYTF. CDR3 in DNA: TGCAGTGCTAGGACATGGGCAGGGAGGGCTAACTATGGCTACACCTTC.

The rearrangement joins TRBV25-1 to TRBJ1-1, with D possibly being TRBD1 (6 bases). In germline, CDR1 is MGHDK, CDR2 SYGVNS. V dropped 7 bases and J dropped 9 bases, with 12 bases sitting between them. The CDR3 extends over 11 amino acids. The CDR3 is CASTEQGKAFF. DNA of the CDR3: TGTGCCAGCACGGAACAGGGTAAAGCTTTCTTT.

This clonotype was picked up a small number of times. V usage is TRBV20-1 and J usage is TRBJ1-5; D call uncertain. There are 14 residues in the CDR3. Trimming left V 0 bases short and J 6 bases short, with 12 bases between. The germline V gene encodes CDR1 DFQATT and CDR2 SNEGSKA (reference sequence). CDR3 sequence: CSARDRKGFQPQHF. Here the CDR3 DNA reads TGCAGTGCTAGAGATCGCAAAGGGTTTCAGCCCCAGCATTTT.

This clonotype has just a few counts. The J gene is TRBJ2-7, the V gene TRBV29-1; possibly TRBD2 for D (6 bases). Germline V gives CDR1 SQVTM, CDR2 ANQGSEA. This CDR3 is built from 13 residues. The CDR3 loop reads CSVREAGAYEQYF. CDR3 coding DNA: TGCAGTGTTCGGGAAGCGGGCGCCTACGAGCAGTACTTC.

The rearrangement joins TRBV5-4 to TRBJ1-6; D gene ambiguous. The V and J ends lost 7 bases and 0 bases respectively, with 14 bases between them. This CDR3 contains 16 residues. The germline CDR1 and CDR2 sequences are SGHNT and YYREEE (reference sequence). CDR3 amino acids: CASGLRAPSYNSPLHF. CDR3 nucleotides: TGTGCCAGCGGCCTACGGGCCCCCTCCTATAATTCACCCCTCCACTTT.

This clonotype was seen more than once but under ten times. The gene calls are TRBV5-6 and TRBJ2-5, with D hard to call. Germline values: CDR1 SGHDT, CDR2 YYEEEE. The CDR3 has 13 amino acids. Trimming removed 1 base at V and 5 bases at J, with 9 bases between. The CDR3 protein is CASSLRAFETQYF. The CDR3 DNA is TGTGCCAGCAGCTTGCGTGCGTTCGAGACCCAGTACTTC.

The V and J genes are TRBV7-8 and TRBJ2-1; weak D call: TRBD2 (6 bases). Deletions cut 5 bases from V and 2 bases from J, with 22 bases between. The V gene's germline CDR1 is SGHVS and CDR2 FQNEAQ. This CDR3 has 18 amino acids. DNA for the CDR3: TGTGCCAGCAGCACTAGCTTCCGGTCGGGAGTAACCTACAATGAGCAGTTCTTC. Protein: CASSTSFRSGVTYNEQFF. Based on the CDR3 plus reference TRBV7-8 and TRBJ2-1, the full variable domain is GAGVSQSPRYKVAKRGQDVALRCDPISGHVSLFWYQQALGQGPEFLTYFQNEAQLDKSGLPSDRFFAERPEGSVSTLKIQRTQQEDSAVYLCASSTSFRSGVTYNEQFFGPGTRLTVL.

The chain employs TRBV20-1 and TRBJ2-1, with TRBD1 identical over 7 bases. CDR3 length: 14 amino acids. Germline-derived CDR1 and CDR2 are DFQATT and SNEGSKA (reference sequence). V gave up 6 bases and J gave up 0 bases; unmatched junction bases: 5. Here the CDR3 DNA reads TGCAGTGCAATGGGACAGAGCTCCTACAATGAGCAGTTCTTC. Residues: CSAMGQSSYNEQFF.

V usage is TRBV15 and J usage is TRBJ2-1; the match to TRBD2 covers 8 bases. Trimming at V came to 3 bases and at J to 0 bases, leaving 4 bases not matched to a gene. Germline assignment: CDR1 LNHNV and CDR2 YYDKDF (reference sequence). The CDR3 runs to 16 residues. The CDR3: CATSREREPSYNEQFF. The CDR3 DNA reads as TGTGCCACCAGCAGGGAGCGGGAGCCCTCCTACAATGAGCAGTTCTTC.

J is TRBJ2-1 and V is TRBV7-8; 7 positions match TRBD1. There are 17 residues in the CDR3. With 2 bases clipped from V and 2 bases from J, the junction kept 9 bases outside the gene matches. Germline loops: CDR1 SGHVS, CDR2 FQNEAQ. Here the CDR3 DNA reads TGTGCCAGCAGCTTAAGAACAGGGGCGGTCCCCTACAATGAGCAGTTCTTC. Its protein product is CASSLRTGAVPYNEQFF.

This clonotype turned up a few times. V is TRBV12-3 or TRBV12-4 and J is TRBJ1-4; D gene unclear. The CDR3 spans 15 residues. Trimming cost V 5 bases and J 0 bases, with 10 bases left between them. This CDR3 reads CASSRARATNEKLFF. CDR3 coding DNA: TGTGCCAGCAGTAGGGCCCGCGCAACTAATGAAAAACTGTTTTTT.

The chain joins TRBV5-1 to TRBJ1-2; D not resolved. Trimming cost V 4 bases and J 8 bases, with 18 bases left between them. The CDR3 has 14 amino acids. Germline V CDR1 and CDR2: SGHRS, YFSETQ. DNA of the CDR3: TGCGCCAGCAGCCCTTTCCCCGCCTCAGCCGGCTACACCTTC. This translates into CASSPFPASAGYTF.

The V call is TRBV6-5, the J call TRBJ2-1; TRBD2 matches at 14 bases. V dropped 2 bases and J dropped 6; count of bases not matched to a gene: 3. This CDR3 region has 16 residues. Germline CDR1 MNHEY, CDR2 SVGAGI. DNA for the CDR3: TGTGCCAGCAGTTACGGGGGGACTAGCGGGGGCAATGAGCAGTTCTTC. The encoded protein is CASSYGGTSGGNEQFF.

This chain connects TRBV20-1 to TRBJ2-7, with unresolved D. Trimming left V 3 bases short and J 3 bases short, with 9 bases between. The length of the CDR3 is 12 residues. Germline CDR1 reads DFQATT; CDR2 reads SNEGSKA (reference sequence). CDR3 sequence (DNA): TGCAGTGCTAGTACCGGGCGCTACGAGCAGTACGTC. The encoded protein is CSASTGRYEQYV.

The chain links TRBV10-2 to TRBJ2-7; tentative D call: TRBD2 (7 bases). The CDR3 extends over 15 amino acids. Looked up from germline, CDR1 is WSHSY and CDR2 is SAAADI. V was clipped by 6 bases and J by 4 bases, with 19 bases between them. The CDR3 here is CASRDGRGGSYEQYF. CDR3 nucleotides: TGCGCCAGCAGGGACGGTAGGGGGGGCTCTTACGAGCAGTACTTC.

This sequence joins TRBV20-1 and TRBJ1-1; D gene unclear. Germline CDR1 DFQATT, CDR2 SNEGSKA (reference sequence). The CDR3 totals 13 residues. The ends were cut back, 1 base at V and 2 bases at J, with 8 bases in the middle. The CDR3 protein is CSARGALNTEAFF. The CDR3 DNA sequence: TGCAGTGCTAGAGGAGCCCTTAACACTGAAGCTTTCTTT.